Shown below are 6 T cell receptor beta chains from a single sample sequenced in a study of ipilimumab plus nivolumab after autologous stem cell transplantation. Measured with immunoSEQ multiplex PCR; TCRdb has only the in-frame clones, and not every one. The sample contains more than 15,000 clones, roughly three quarters of which appear only once. The sequences come from PBMCs, collected in a trial of ipilimumab plus nivolumab as post-transplant consolidation. All receptors derive from a male donor with diffuse large B-cell lymphoma.

The chain combines TRBV30 with TRBJ2-3, with D possibly being TRBD2 (7 bases). Trimming removed 5 bases from V and 2 bases from J, with 11 bases in between. The CDR3 spans 13 residues. The germline V gene encodes CDR1 GTSNPN and CDR2 SVGIG (reference sequence). The CDR3 region has the DNA TGTGCCTGGTCGCGGGGGCACACAGATACGCAGTATTTT. Amino acids: CAWSRGHTDTQYF.

This clone has just a few counts. V is TRBV30 and J is TRBJ1-2; possible D gene TRBD1, 5 bases. The CDR3 totals 12 residues. V dropped 3 bases and J dropped 7 bases, with 12 bases sitting between them. Germline CDR1 GTSNPN, CDR2 SVGIG (reference sequence). The CDR3 DNA reads TGTGCCTGGAGCGTTCTGGGGGGTGGCTACACCTTC. Translation gives CAWSVLGGGYTF.

The gene calls are TRBV2 and TRBJ2-5; D may be TRBD1 or TRBD2 (5 bases each). Germline V gives CDR1 SNHLY, CDR2 FYNNEI. V was cut by 6 bases and J by 11 bases, with 16 bases left in between. This CDR3 has 12 amino acids. CDR3 coding DNA: TGTGCCAGCAGCCCCCCTGGGGGTGAGCAGTACTTC. Its protein product is CASSPPGGEQYF.

This rearrangement joins TRBV6-1 to TRBJ2-3, with D hard to call. Germline CDR1 reads MNHNS; CDR2 reads SASEGT. Trimming removed 6 bases at V and 8 bases at J, with 12 bases between. The CDR3 spans 12 residues. CDR3 amino acids: CASRPRRGTQYF. The DNA for the CDR3 is TGTGCCAGCAGGCCCAGGCGCGGTACGCAGTATTTT.

The genes are TRBV18 and TRBJ2-3; 8 positions agree with TRBD2. This CDR3 is built from 15 residues. CDR1 and CDR2 (germline): KGHSH, LQKENI. V was clipped by 3 bases and J by 4 bases; unmatched bases: 6. CDR3 in DNA: TGTGCCAGCTCACCCGGGGTAGCGGGACCAGATACGCAGTATTTT. Its protein is CASSPGVAGPDTQYF.

This chain connects TRBV6-6 to TRBJ2-5; maybe TRBD1 (5 bases). The V gene's germline CDR1 is MNHNY and CDR2 SVGAGI (reference sequence). The CDR3 extends over 15 amino acids. V lost 2 bases to trimming and J lost 2 bases, with 12 bases between them. CDR3 region: CASSYPPGLQETQYF. CDR3 coding DNA: TGTGCCAGCAGTTACCCTCCAGGGCTTCAAGAGACCCAGTACTTC.